One sample yielded the 24 T cell receptor beta chains listed below, sequenced in a study of cytomegalovirus exposure and HLA in healthy donors. The PCR employed 60 Vbeta primers together with 13 Jbeta primers. TCRdb's copy holds only in-frame clones and misses some; the assay was immunoSEQ multiplex PCR. The sample lists some 190,000 clones; 65% to 85% were seen once. The sequenced material came from PBMCs. All receptors come from a man aged 40-49 years in good health and CMV-seropositive.

The rearrangement joins TRBV7-2 to TRBJ1-5, with TRBD1 matching over 12 bases. J gave up 7 bases and V 5 bases, and 9 bases lay outside the gene matches. From germline, CDR1 is SGHTA and CDR2 FQGNSA. The CDR3 is made up of 16 amino acids. The CDR3 is CASSPTGTGGRQPQHF. The CDR3 DNA sequence: TGTGCCAGCAGCCCCACCGGGACAGGGGGCAGACAGCCCCAGCATTTT.

CDR3 protein: CATSREAGGPNEQYF. The CDR3 region has the DNA TGTGCCACCAGCAGAGAAGCGGGAGGGCCCAACGAGCAGTACTTC. The V and J genes are TRBV15 and TRBJ2-7; TRBD2 agrees at 10 bases. J was trimmed by 5 bases and V by 0 bases; bases with no gene match: 4. Germline V lookup: CDR1 LNHNV, CDR2 YYDKDF (reference sequence). This CDR3 contains 15 residues.

This clone was picked up a small number of times. The CDR3 bases are TGTGCCAGCAGCCCGCGGACAGGGAAGTACGGGGAGCTGTTTTTT. This gives the protein CASSPRTGKYGELFF. The rearrangement uses TRBV7-7 and TRBJ2-2; 8 bases are a match to TRBD1. This CDR3 has 15 residues. V gave up 5 bases and J gave up 7 bases; unmatched junction bases: 9. CDR1 SSHAT and CDR2 FNYEAQ come from the germline V gene (reference sequence).

This clone was observed a handful of times. The chain has TRBV13 and TRBJ2-7; 8 positions agree with TRBD1. Germline V gene data show CDR1 as PRHDT and CDR2 as FYEKMQ (reference sequence). The CDR3 loop spans 14 amino acids. J was trimmed by 5 bases and V by 5 bases; bases with no gene match: 8. The CDR3 protein is CASSPRTGFHEQYF. CDR3 nucleotides: TGTGCCAGCAGCCCAAGGACAGGGTTCCACGAGCAGTACTTC.

The V gene is TRBV27, the J gene TRBJ2-1; 7 bases map to TRBD2. V lost 10 bases, J lost 6 bases, and 12 bases stayed unmatched. Germline loops: CDR1 MNHEY, CDR2 SMNVEV (reference sequence). This CDR3 has 14 amino acids. The DNA for the CDR3 is TGTGCCACAAGAAGGGAGGGATTGCCCAATGAGCAGTTCTTC. This translates into CATRREGLPNEQFF.

The rearrangement uses TRBV6-1 and TRBJ2-7; 10 bases are shared with TRBD1. The junction had 12 bases not matched to a gene; V was cut back by 6 bases and J by 7 bases. The CDR3 loop spans 15 amino acids. Per the germline V gene, CDR1 is MNHNS and CDR2 is SASEGT. CDR3 residues: CASSRPGTGVNEQYF. DNA for the CDR3: TGTGCCAGCAGCCGACCCGGGACAGGGGTTAATGAGCAGTACTTC.

This clone was counted only a few times. The CDR3 DNA sequence: TGTGCCAGCAGCTTCGGCTTCAGGGGGCGCAGAACTGAAGCTTTCTTT. Translated, it gives CASSFGFRGRRTEAFF. The chain is built from TRBV5-6 and TRBJ1-1; 8 nucleotides align to TRBD1. Per the germline V gene, CDR1 is SGHDT and CDR2 is YYEEEE. This CDR3 spans 16 amino acids. V lost 2 bases, J lost 5 bases, and 11 bases stayed unmatched.

This chain uses TRBV11-2 with TRBJ2-1; the D is unclear. CDR1 and CDR2 (germline): SGHAT, FQNNGV. Deletions cut 1 base from V and 5 bases from J, with 6 bases between. This CDR3 is 13 amino acids long. CDR3 residues: CASSLARNNEQFF. The CDR3, as DNA: TGTGCCAGCAGCTTAGCCAGGAACAATGAGCAGTTCTTC.

V gene TRBV19 combines with J gene TRBJ1-1; 8 positions match TRBD1. The germline gives CDR1 LNHDA, CDR2 SQIVND (reference sequence). Trimming at V came to 10 bases and at J to 5 bases, leaving 9 bases not matched to a gene. This CDR3 spans 13 amino acids. The chain's CDR3 is CATRGTGGTEAFF. In nucleotides, the CDR3 is TGTGCCACTCGGGGTACAGGGGGAACTGAAGCTTTCTTT.

The chain joins TRBV14 to TRBJ2-7; D is uncertain. The CDR3 length is 15 residues. Germline V gives CDR1 SGHDN, CDR2 FVKESK. V was trimmed by 6 bases and J by 0 bases, leaving 15 bases between them. The CDR3 nucleotides read TGTGCCAGCAGACCAACTTTAGACAACTCCTACGAGCAGTACTTC. Its translation: CASRPTLDNSYEQYF.

The DNA for the CDR3 is TGTGCTAGTGGTTTGGATTCCGGGACAGGCCCAGGAGAGCTGTTTTTT. Amino acids: CASGLDSGTGPGELFF. V usage is TRBV12-5 and J usage is TRBJ2-2; 8 bases are shared with TRBD1. The length of the CDR3 is 16 residues. In germline, CDR1 is LGHNT, CDR2 FRNRAP. The trim removed 1 base at V and 11 bases at J, leaving 12 bases unmatched. The full variable domain, in which reference TRBV12-5 and TRBJ2-2 provide the parts outside the CDR3, is DARVTQTPRHKVTEMGQEVTMRCQPILGHNTVFWYRQTMMQGLELLAYFRNRAPLDDSGMPKDRFSAEMPDATLATLKIQPSEPRDSAVYFCASGLDSGTGPGELFFGEGSRLTVL.

This sequence joins TRBV5-1 and TRBJ2-7; 7 bases match TRBD2. The CDR3 covers 14 residues. With 2 bases clipped from V and 7 bases from J, the junction kept 9 bases outside the gene matches. Germline CDR1 reads SGHRS; CDR2 reads YFSETQ. The CDR3: CASSFLAGAGEQYF. CDR3 DNA sequence: TGCGCCAGCAGCTTCTTGGCGGGAGCGGGTGAGCAGTACTTC.

The chain links TRBV4-1 to TRBJ1-2; tentatively, D is TRBD1 (6 bases). The V end was cut by 4 bases, the J end by 3 bases, with 15 bases between. The length of the CDR3 is 15 residues. Looked up from germline, CDR1 is MGHRA and CDR2 is YSYEKL. The DNA for the CDR3 is TGCGCCAGCAGCCCCCTCGACAGGCCGGACTATGGCTACACCTTC. Translation gives CASSPLDRPDYGYTF.

The V call is TRBV10-3, the J call TRBJ1-4; possibly TRBD1 for D (6 bases). The CDR3 runs to 14 residues. V lost 9 bases and J lost 2, with 13 bases in between. Looked up from germline, CDR1 is ENHRY and CDR2 is SYGVKD. The DNA for the CDR3 is TGTGCCATTGGCAAAGGGGGTACTAATGAAAAACTGTTTTTT. This encodes CAIGKGGTNEKLFF.

This chain connects TRBV5-1 to TRBJ1-2, with 7 bases aligning to TRBD1. V shed 0 bases, J shed 4 bases, and the junction held 9 bases outside the gene matches. The CDR3 runs 16 residues. Germline assignment: CDR1 SGHRS and CDR2 YFSETQ. The CDR3 is CASSLEGRQGGYGYTF. In DNA, the CDR3 is TGCGCCAGCAGCTTGGAAGGCCGACAGGGCGGCTATGGCTACACCTTC.

The rearrangement links TRBV4-3 to TRBJ2-2; 8 bases match TRBD1. Per germline, CDR1 LGHNA and CDR2 YSLEER. CDR3 length equals 16 residues. Losses at the gene ends were 4 bases for V and 4 bases for J; bases not matched to a gene: 8. In DNA, the CDR3 is TGCGCCAGCAGCCCAGTCCGGACAGGGCTCACCGGGGAGCTGTTTTTT. Encoded protein: CASSPVRTGLTGELFF.

The rearrangement joins TRBV6-5 to TRBJ1-5; D gene ambiguous. V gave up 5 bases and J gave up 6 bases, with 11 bases separating them. From germline, CDR1 is MNHEY and CDR2 SVGAGI. This CDR3 spans 13 amino acids. In DNA, the CDR3 is TGTGCCAGCAGTGAACGGGTAGGTCAGCCCCAGCATTTT. It encodes CASSERVGQPQHF.

This chain joins TRBV7-7 and TRBJ2-3; 8 bases align to TRBD1. The junction had 16 bases not matched to a gene; V was cut back by 5 bases and J by 6 bases. Germline-derived CDR1 and CDR2 are SSHAT and FNYEAQ (reference sequence). The CDR3 loop spans 17 amino acids. CDR3 loop: CASSQGAASVNGDTQYF. DNA for the CDR3: TGTGCCAGCAGCCAGGGGGCCGCTAGCGTGAATGGGGATACGCAGTATTTT.

The chain combines TRBV19 with TRBJ1-2; D possibly corresponds to TRBD1 (6 bases). The ends were cut back, 3 bases at V and 4 bases at J, with 12 bases in the middle. Germline assignment: CDR1 LNHDA and CDR2 SQIVND (reference sequence). The CDR3 is 14 residues long. Here the CDR3 DNA reads TGTGCCAGTAGTATCACAGGGCTCGGCTATGGCTACACCTTC. Its translation: CASSITGLGYGYTF.

This clone turned up a few times. The V and J genes are TRBV7-2 and TRBJ1-5; possible D gene TRBD1, 5 bases. The CDR3 consists of 18 residues. The germline V gene has CDR1 SGHTA and CDR2 FQGNSA. V shed 0 bases and J shed 2 bases, with 17 bases lying between them. Here the CDR3 reads CASSLAVTGRERNQPQHF. CDR3 DNA sequence: TGTGCCAGCAGCTTAGCGGTCACTGGCAGGGAACGCAATCAGCCCCAGCATTTT.

The rearrangement joins TRBV13 to TRBJ2-7; D may be TRBD1 (7 bases). Germline V gives CDR1 PRHDT, CDR2 FYEKMQ (reference sequence). V dropped 5 bases and J dropped 9 bases, with 23 bases sitting between them. There are 15 residues in the CDR3. The CDR3 nucleotides are TGTGCCAGCAGCCTGGGGGCAGGGGGGATAGGTCGGCAGTACTTC. It yields the protein CASSLGAGGIGRQYF.

The V and J genes are TRBV9 and TRBJ2-5; 9 nucleotides line up with TRBD1. This CDR3 region has 15 residues. CDR1 SGDLS and CDR2 YYNGEE come from the germline V gene. V lost 4 bases and J lost 2; bases outside the gene matches: 6. CDR3 sequence: CASSFSGTGQETQYF. In DNA, the CDR3 is TGTGCCAGCAGCTTCTCTGGGACAGGGCAAGAGACCCAGTACTTC.

The V and J genes are TRBV5-1 and TRBJ1-6; D might be TRBD1 (6 bases). The V gene's germline CDR1 is SGHRS and CDR2 YFSETQ. This CDR3 is built from 15 residues. Trimming took off 4 bases at V and 10 bases at J, with 18 bases between the two ends. The CDR3 region has the DNA TGCGCCAGCAGCCCGGGGCAGGGGAGTCGATCACCCCTCCACTTT. Residues: CASSPGQGSRSPLHF.

The CDR3 sequence: CAWTLALAGVYNEQFF. The CDR3 region has the DNA TGTGCCTGGACCCTCGCCCTAGCGGGGGTCTACAATGAGCAGTTCTTC. The chain has TRBV30 and TRBJ2-1, with 10 bases matching TRBD2. V dropped 4 bases and J dropped 3; count of bases not matched to a gene: 9. Germline CDR1 and CDR2: GTSNPN and SVGIG (reference sequence). The CDR3 sequence is 16 residues long. The full variable domain, with the rest looked up from reference TRBV30 and TRBJ2-1, is SQTIHQWPATLVQPVGSPLSLECTVEGTSNPNLYWYRQAAGRGLQLLFYSVGIGQISSEVPQNLSASRPQDRQFILSSKKLLLSDSGFYLCAWTLALAGVYNEQFFGPGTRLTVL.